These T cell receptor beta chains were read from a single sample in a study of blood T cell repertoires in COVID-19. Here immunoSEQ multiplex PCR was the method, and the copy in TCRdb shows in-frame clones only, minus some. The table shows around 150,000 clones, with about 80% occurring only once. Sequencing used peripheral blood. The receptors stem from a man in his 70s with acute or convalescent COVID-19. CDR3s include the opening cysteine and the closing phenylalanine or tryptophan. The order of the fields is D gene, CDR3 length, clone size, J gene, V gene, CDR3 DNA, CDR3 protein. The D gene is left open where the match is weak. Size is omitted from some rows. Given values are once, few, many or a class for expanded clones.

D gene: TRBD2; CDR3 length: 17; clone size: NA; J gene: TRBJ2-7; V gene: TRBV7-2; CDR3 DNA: TGTGCCAGCAGCCCATCCCGGACTAGCGGGACCTCCTACGAGCAGTACTTC; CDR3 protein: CASSPSRTSGTSYEQYF
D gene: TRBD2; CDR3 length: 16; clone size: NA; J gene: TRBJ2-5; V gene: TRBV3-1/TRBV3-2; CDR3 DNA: TGTGCCAGCAGCCAAGAAACTAGCGGGGGCAAAGAGACCCAGTACTTC; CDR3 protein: CASSQETSGGKETQYF
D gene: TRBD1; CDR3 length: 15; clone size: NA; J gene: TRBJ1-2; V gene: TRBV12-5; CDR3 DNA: TGTGCTAGTGGTGCATCGGGACAGGGAGGTCGCGGCTACACCTTC; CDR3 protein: CASGASGQGGRGYTF
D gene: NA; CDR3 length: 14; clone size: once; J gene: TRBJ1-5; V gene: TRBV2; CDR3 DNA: TGTGCCAGCAGGGGCGACAGTTTAAATCAGCCCCAGCATTTT; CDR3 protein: CASRGDSLNQPQHF
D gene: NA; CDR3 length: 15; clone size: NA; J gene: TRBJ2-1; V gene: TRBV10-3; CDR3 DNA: TGTGCCATCAGGCCTCAGGGGGGATCCTACAATGAGCAGTTCTTC; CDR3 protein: CAIRPQGGSYNEQFF
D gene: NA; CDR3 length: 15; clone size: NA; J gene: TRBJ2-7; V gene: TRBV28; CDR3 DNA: TGTGCCAGCACCACCAGCGGGTTGAACTCCTACGAGCAGTACTTC; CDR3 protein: CASTTSGLNSYEQYF
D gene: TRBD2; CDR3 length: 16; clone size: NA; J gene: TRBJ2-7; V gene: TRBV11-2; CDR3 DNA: TGTGCCAGCAGCATACCGACTAGCAGGGTCTTACAGCGGCAGTACTTC; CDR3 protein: CASSIPTSRVLQRQYF
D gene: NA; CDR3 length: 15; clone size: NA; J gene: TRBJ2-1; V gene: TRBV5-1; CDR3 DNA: TGCGCCAGCAGCCCCCCGTTCGAGTCTTACAATGAGCAGTTCTTC; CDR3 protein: CASSPPFESYNEQFF
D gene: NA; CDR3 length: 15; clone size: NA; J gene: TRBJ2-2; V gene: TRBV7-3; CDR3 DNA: TGTGCCAGCAGCTCGACTATGACAGGATCCGGGGAGCTGTTTTTT; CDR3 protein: CASSSTMTGSGELFF
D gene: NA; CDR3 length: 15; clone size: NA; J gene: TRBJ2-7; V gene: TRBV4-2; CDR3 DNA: TGTGCCAGCAGCCAAGATTTTATGGGGGGTAGCGAGCAGTACTTC; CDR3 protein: CASSQDFMGGSEQYF
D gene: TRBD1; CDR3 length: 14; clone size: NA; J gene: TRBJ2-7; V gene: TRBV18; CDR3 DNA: TGTGCCAGCTCTGGGACAGGGAGCTCCTACGAGCAGTACTTC; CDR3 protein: CASSGTGSSYEQYF
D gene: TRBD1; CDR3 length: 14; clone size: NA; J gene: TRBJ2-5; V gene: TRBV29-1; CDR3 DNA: TGCAGCGTGCATAAACGACAGGGGGAAGAGACCCAGTACTTC; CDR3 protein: CSVHKRQGEETQYF
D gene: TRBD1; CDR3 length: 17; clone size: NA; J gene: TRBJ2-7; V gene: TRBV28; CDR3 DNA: TGTGCCAGCAGTTCCCTTCCCGGACAGGGGACCTCCTACGAGCAGTACTTC; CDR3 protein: CASSSLPGQGTSYEQYF
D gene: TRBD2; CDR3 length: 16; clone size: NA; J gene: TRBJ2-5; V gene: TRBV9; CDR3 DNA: TGTGCCAGCAGCGGAGGACTAGCGGCGAACCAAGAGACCCAGTACTTC; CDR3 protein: CASSGGLAANQETQYF
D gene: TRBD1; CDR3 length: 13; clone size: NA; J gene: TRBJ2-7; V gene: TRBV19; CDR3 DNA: TGTGCCAGTAGTCCAGGGACAGCAGGCGAGCAGTACTTC; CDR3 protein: CASSPGTAGEQYF
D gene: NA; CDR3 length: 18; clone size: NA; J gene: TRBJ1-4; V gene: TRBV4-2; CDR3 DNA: TGTGCCAGCAGCCAAGACAAGTCGGAGGGGATGGCTAATGAAAAACTGTTTTTT; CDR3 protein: CASSQDKSEGMANEKLFF
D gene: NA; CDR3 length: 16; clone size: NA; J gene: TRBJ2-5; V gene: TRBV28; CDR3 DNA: TGTGCCAGCAAGCTCCACCAACGTAGCCCCAAGGAGACCCAGTACTTC; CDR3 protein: CASKLHQRSPKETQYF